These 13 T cell receptor beta chains were sequenced from one sample in a study of CXCR3-negative and CXCR3-positive naive CD8 T cells. Carrying UMI labels, the TRB cDNA libraries were prepared through 5' RACE. TCRdb reanalyzed the 5' RACE reads and collapses them to one entry per CDR3 protein, without DNA. This specimen shows several thousand distinct CDR3 sequences; the ten leading clones hold around 1.9%. The sample was naive CXCR3- CD8+ T cells from blood. Subset indicated: CD45RO-CCR7+CD27+CD95- naive CD8+ T cells lacking CXCR3 (TNR3-). The source is a human donor in good health. Some clones in this sample may be carry-over from other donors' samples.

The chain is built from TRBV10-3 and TRBJ2-1; TCRdb picks TRBD1, but there is no DNA to check that call. CDR3 size: 15 residues. CDR1 ENHRY and CDR2 SYGVKD come from the germline V gene. The CDR3 is CAISESGPEGNEQFF.

This rearrangement joins TRBV29-1 to TRBJ1-4. This CDR3 spans 12 amino acids. Germline assignment: CDR1 SQVTM and CDR2 ANQGSEA. CDR3: CSGRNSWEELFF.

This clonotype registers medium-sized (0.01 to 0.1%) by frequency. The chain couples TRBV7-9 to TRBJ2-5; TCRdb lists TRBD1, though no DNA is available to test this call. Germline CDR1 SEHNR, CDR2 FQNEAQ (reference sequence). This CDR3 spans 13 amino acids. The CDR3 is CASRPPLGETQYF. Full variable domain (remainder filled in from reference TRBV7-9 and TRBJ2-5): DTGVSQNPRHKITKRGQNVTFRCDPISEHNRLYWYRQTLGQGPEFLTYFQNEAQLEKSRLLSDRFSAERPKGSFSTLEIQRTEQGDSAMYLCASRPPLGETQYFGPGTRLLVL.

This clonotype is classed as medium-sized by frequency. The rearrangement joins TRBV10-3 to TRBJ1-1; no DNA is available, so the TRBD1 call from TCRdb remains unchecked. CDR3 length: 12 amino acids. CDR1 is ENHRY, CDR2 SYGVKD, per germline. CDR3 loop: CATINGGTEAFF.

This clonotype registers medium-sized by frequency. The rearrangement joins TRBV7-9 to TRBJ2-2; the TRBD1 assignment by TCRdb is unverifiable without DNA. This CDR3 has 16 amino acids. Germline V gene sequence: CDR1 SEHNR, CDR2 FQNEAQ (reference sequence). The CDR3 region is CASSDGQKGNTGELFF.

This chain connects TRBV6-6 to TRBJ2-5; TCRdb designates TRBD2, a call that cannot be tested without DNA. Per germline, CDR1 MNHNY and CDR2 SVGAGI (reference sequence). The CDR3 spans 14 residues. The CDR3 protein is CASSWLAGSETQYF.

Considering frequency, this clonotype is medium-sized. V usage is TRBV20-1 and J usage is TRBJ2-7; TCRdb reports TRBD2, a call that lacks DNA to check it against. The CDR3 runs to 13 residues. In germline, CDR1 is DFQATT, CDR2 SNEGSKA (reference sequence). The chain's CDR3 is CSATSGSSYEQYF.

According to its frequency, this clonotype is medium-sized. The J gene is TRBJ1-3, the V gene TRBV15. The CDR3 covers 16 residues. Germline CDR1 and CDR2: LNHNV and YYDKDF (reference sequence). CDR3 protein: CATSEGRPYSGNTIYF.

According to its frequency, this clonotype is medium-sized (0.01 to 0.1%). The CDR3 sequence is CASSKGSGAAITDTQYF. The chain employs TRBV21-1 and TRBJ2-3; TCRdb's assignment of TRBD1 cannot be checked, as there is no DNA. TRBV21-1 corresponds to a pseudogene. The CDR3 totals 17 residues.

Measured by frequency, this clonotype is medium-sized (0.01 to 0.1%). The chain carries TRBV6-5 and TRBJ2-2. CDR3 length: 14 residues. Germline V CDR1 and CDR2: MNHEY, SVGAGI. The CDR3 here is CASSPFGVAGELFF.

The chain carries TRBV2 and TRBJ2-7; TCRdb gives TRBD1 as the D gene, but with no DNA this cannot be confirmed. Germline V CDR1 and CDR2: SNHLY, FYNNEI. The CDR3 extends over 14 amino acids. The CDR3 loop reads CASRPGHLYYEQYF.

This clonotype is medium-sized (0.01 to 0.1%) by frequency. The J gene is TRBJ1-3, the V gene TRBV10-3; lacking DNA, the TRBD1 call made by TCRdb goes unchecked. CDR1 and CDR2 (germline): ENHRY, SYGVKD. This CDR3 is built from 16 residues. The CDR3 reads CAISDHDRASGNTIYF.

V gene TRBV5-1 combines with J gene TRBJ2-1; no DNA is available, so the TRBD1 call from TCRdb remains unchecked. The germline V gene encodes CDR1 SGHRS and CDR2 YFSETQ. The CDR3 length is 13 residues. CDR3: CASSWGQGGEQFF.